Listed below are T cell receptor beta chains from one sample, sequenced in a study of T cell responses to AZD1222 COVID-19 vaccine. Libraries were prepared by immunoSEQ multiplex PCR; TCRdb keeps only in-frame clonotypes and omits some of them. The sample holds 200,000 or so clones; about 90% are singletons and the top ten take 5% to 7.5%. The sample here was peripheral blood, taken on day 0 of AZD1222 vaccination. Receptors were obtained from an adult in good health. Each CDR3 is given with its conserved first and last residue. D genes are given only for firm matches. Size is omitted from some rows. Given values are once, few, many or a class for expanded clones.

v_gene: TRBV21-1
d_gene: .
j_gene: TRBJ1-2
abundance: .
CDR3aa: CASSSRTGVCGYTF
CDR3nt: TGTGCCAGCAGCTCCCGGACAGGGGTGTGTGGCTACACCTTC

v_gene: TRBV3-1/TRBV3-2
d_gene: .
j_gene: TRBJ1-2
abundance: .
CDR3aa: CASSQGAGRDFYGYTF
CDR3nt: TGTGCCAGCAGCCAAGGGGCCGGCAGGGATTTCTATGGCTACACCTTC

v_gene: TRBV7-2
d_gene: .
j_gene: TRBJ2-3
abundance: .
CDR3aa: CASSPRRTIADTQYF
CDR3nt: TGTGCCAGCAGCCCTAGAAGGACTATCGCCGATACGCAGTATTTT

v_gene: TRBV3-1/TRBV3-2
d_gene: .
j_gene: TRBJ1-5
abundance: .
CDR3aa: CASSQAGGNQPQHF
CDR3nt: TGTGCCAGCAGCCAAGCTGGGGGCAATCAGCCCCAGCATTTT

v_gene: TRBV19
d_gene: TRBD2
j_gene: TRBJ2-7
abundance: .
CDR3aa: CASSAEYLAGYYEQYF
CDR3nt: TGTGCCAGTAGTGCGGAATATCTAGCGGGGTATTACGAGCAGTACTTC

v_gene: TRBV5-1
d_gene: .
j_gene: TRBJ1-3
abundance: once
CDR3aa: CASSLAVFGNTIYF
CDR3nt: TGCGCCAGCAGCTTGGCGGTGTTCGGAAACACCATATATTTT

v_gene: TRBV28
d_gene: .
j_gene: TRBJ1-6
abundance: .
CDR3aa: CASSLLGDNSPLHF
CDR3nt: TGTGCCAGCAGTTTATTGGGGGATAATTCACCCCTCCACTTT

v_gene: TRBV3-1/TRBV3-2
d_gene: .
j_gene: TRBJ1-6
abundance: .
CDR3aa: CASSQDDISSPLHF
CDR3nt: TGTGCCAGCAGCCAGGATGACATATCCTCACCCCTCCACTTT

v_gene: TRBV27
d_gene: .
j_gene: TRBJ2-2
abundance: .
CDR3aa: CASKGTTNTGELFF
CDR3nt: TGTGCCAGCAAGGGGACGACGAACACCGGGGAGCTGTTTTTT

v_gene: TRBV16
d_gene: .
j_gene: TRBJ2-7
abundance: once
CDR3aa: CASSQSGYEQYF
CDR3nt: TGTGCCAGCAGCCAATCGGGCTACGAGCAGTACTTC

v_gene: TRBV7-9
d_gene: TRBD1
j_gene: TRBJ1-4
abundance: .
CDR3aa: CASSYDRVQEKLFF
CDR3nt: TGTGCCAGCAGCTACGACAGGGTACAAGAAAAACTGTTTTTT

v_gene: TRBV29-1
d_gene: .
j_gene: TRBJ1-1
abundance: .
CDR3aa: CSVEGQRNTEAFF
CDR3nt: TGCAGCGTTGAAGGACAGAGGAACACTGAAGCTTTCTTT

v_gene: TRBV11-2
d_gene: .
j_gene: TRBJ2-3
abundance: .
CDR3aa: CASSERQAPDTQYF
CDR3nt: TGTGCCAGCAGCGAACGACAGGCCCCGGATACGCAGTATTTT

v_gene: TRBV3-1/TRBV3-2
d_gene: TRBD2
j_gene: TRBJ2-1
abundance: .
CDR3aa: CASSQHKRGGQEEQFF
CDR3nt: TGTGCCAGCAGCCAGCACAAGCGGGGGGGCCAGGAGGAGCAGTTCTTC

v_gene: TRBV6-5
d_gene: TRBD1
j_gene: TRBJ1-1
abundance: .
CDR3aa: CASSRTGANTEAFF
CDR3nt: TGTGCCAGCAGTCGGACAGGGGCCAACACTGAAGCTTTCTTT

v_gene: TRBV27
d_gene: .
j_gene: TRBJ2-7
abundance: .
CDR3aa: CASSFIAQPYEQYF
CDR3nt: TGTGCCAGCAGTTTTATAGCCCAACCTTACGAGCAGTACTTC

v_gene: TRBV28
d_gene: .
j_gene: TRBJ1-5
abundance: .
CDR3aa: CASSLAGPQPQHF
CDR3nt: TGTGCCAGCAGTTTGGCAGGGCCGCAGCCCCAGCATTTT

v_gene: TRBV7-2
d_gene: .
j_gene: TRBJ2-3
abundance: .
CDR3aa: CASKVGGSTDTQYF
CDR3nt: TGTGCCAGCAAGGTGGGGGGAAGCACAGATACGCAGTATTTT

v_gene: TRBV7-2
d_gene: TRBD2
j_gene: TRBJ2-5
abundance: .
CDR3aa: CASSPRAPGGLQTQYF
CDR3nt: TGTGCCAGCAGCCCCAGAGCCCCGGGAGGGCTCCAGACCCAGTACTTC

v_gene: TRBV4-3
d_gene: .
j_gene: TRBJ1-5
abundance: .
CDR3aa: CASSQGPSQPQHF
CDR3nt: TGCGCCAGCAGCCAAGGCCCATCTCAGCCCCAGCATTTT

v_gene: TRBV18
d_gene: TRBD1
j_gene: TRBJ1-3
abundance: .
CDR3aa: CASSPLVSLKGQGARVTSGNTIYF
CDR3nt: TGTGCCAGCTCACCACTGGTCAGTTTGAAGGGACAGGGGGCCCGGGTGACCTCTGGAAACACCATATATTTT

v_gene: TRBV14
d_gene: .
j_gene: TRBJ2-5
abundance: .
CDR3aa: CASSQGLRETQYF
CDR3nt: TGTGCCAGCAGCCAAGGCTTGCGGGAGACCCAGTACTTC

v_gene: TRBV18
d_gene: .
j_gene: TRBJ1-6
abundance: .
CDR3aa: CASSVSSSYNSPLHF
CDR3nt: TGTGCCAGCTCCGTCTCGAGCTCCTATAATTCACCCCTCCACTTT

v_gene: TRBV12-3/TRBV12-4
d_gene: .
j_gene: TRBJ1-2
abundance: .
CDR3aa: CASSLLGRSGYTF
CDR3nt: TGTGCCAGCAGTTTATTAGGGAGGTCCGGCTACACCTTC

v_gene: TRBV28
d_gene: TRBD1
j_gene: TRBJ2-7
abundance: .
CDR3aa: CASSSDRDFSYEQYF
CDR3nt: TGTGCCAGCAGTTCGGACAGGGACTTTTCCTACGAGCAGTACTTC

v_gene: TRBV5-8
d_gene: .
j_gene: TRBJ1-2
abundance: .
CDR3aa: CASRSGIYGYTF
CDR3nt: TGTGCCAGCAGATCGGGGATCTATGGCTACACCTTC

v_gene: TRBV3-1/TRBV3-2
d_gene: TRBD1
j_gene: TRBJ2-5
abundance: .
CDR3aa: CASSPSRDSKTQYF
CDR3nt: TGTGCCAGCAGCCCGTCCCGGGACAGTAAGACCCAGTACTTC

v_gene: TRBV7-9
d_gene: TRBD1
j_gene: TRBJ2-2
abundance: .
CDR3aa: CASSLTMGQGRTGELFF
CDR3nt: TGTGCCAGCAGCTTAACTATGGGACAGGGTCGAACCGGGGAGCTGTTTTTT

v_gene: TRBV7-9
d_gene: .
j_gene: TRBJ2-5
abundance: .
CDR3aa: CASSSQGGLETQYF
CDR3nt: TGTGCCAGCAGCTCCCAAGGGGGGTTGGAGACCCAGTACTTC

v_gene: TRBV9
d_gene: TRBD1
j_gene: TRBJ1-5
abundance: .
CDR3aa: CASSAGQTANQPQHF
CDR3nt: TGTGCCAGCAGCGCGGGACAGACAGCCAATCAGCCCCAGCATTTT

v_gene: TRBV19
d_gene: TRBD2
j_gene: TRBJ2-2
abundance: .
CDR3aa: CASSSPGLAGGLSPGELFF
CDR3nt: TGTGCCAGTAGTTCCCCGGGACTAGCGGGGGGGCTGTCCCCCGGGGAGCTGTTTTTT

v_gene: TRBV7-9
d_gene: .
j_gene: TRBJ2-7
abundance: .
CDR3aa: CASSLGAGEYEQYF
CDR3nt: TGTGCCAGCAGCTTAGGGGCAGGGGAGTACGAGCAGTACTTC

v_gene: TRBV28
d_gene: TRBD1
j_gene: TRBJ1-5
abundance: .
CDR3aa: CASSPGQPGPQPQHF
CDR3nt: TGTGCCAGCAGTCCGGGACAGCCGGGCCCACAGCCCCAGCATTTT

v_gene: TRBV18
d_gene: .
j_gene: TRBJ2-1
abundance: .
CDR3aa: CATSWDSKYNEQFF
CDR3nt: TGTGCCACCTCGTGGGACTCCAAATACAATGAGCAGTTCTTC

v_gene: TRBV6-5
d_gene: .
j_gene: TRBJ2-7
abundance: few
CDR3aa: CASRLQGGGPYEQYF
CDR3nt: TGTGCCAGCAGACTACAGGGAGGAGGGCCCTACGAGCAGTACTTC

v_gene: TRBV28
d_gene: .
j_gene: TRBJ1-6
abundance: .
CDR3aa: CATARSYNSPLHF
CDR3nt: TGTGCCACCGCGAGGTCCTATAATTCACCCCTCCACTTT

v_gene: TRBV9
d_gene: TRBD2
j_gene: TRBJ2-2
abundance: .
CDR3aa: CASSVGAGVNTGELFF
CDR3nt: TGTGCCAGCAGCGTAGGCGCGGGGGTGAACACCGGGGAGCTGTTTTTT

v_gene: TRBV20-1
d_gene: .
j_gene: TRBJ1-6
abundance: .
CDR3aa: CSASRGDNSPLHF
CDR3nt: TGCAGTGCTAGTAGGGGAGATAATTCACCCCTCCACTTT

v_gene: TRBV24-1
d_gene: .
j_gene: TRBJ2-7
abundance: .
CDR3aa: CATSDPGGDNSYEQYF
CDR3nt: TGTGCCACCAGTGACCCCGGCGGGGACAACTCCTACGAGCAGTACTTC

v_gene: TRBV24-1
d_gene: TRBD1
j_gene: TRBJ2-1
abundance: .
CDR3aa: CATSTGDRNEQFF
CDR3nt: TGTGCCACTTCGACAGGGGATCGCAATGAGCAGTTCTTC

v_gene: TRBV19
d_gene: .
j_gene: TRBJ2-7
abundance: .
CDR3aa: CASSPGILAGYEQYF
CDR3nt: TGTGCCAGTAGTCCCGGAATCCTGGCAGGTTACGAGCAGTACTTC

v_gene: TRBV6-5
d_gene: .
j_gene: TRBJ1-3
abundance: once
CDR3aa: CATEKGNTIYF
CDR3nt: TGTGCCACAGAGAAGGGAAACACCATATATTTT

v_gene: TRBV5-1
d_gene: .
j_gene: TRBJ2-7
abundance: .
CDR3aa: CASSLGGTILFHEQYF
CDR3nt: TGCGCCAGCAGCCTTGGGGGTACGATTTTATTCCACGAGCAGTACTTC

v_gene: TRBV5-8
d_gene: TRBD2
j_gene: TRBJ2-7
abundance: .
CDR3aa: CASSLGIGSSGSDEQYF
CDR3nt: TGTGCCAGCAGCTTGGGAATCGGCTCTAGCGGGAGCGACGAGCAGTACTTC

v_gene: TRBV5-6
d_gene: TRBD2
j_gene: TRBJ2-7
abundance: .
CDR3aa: CASSLAGSGSYEQYF
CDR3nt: TGTGCCAGCAGCTTGGCCGGTAGCGGGAGCTACGAGCAGTACTTC

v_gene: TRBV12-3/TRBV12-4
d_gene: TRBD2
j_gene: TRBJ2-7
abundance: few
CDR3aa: CASSREGPGIF
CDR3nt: TGTGCCAGCAGTCGGGAGGGCCCGGGGATCTTC

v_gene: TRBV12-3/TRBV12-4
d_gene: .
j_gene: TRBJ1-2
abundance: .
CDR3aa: CASTIGAVGGYTF
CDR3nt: TGTGCCAGCACCATCGGGGCGGTGGGAGGCTACACCTTC

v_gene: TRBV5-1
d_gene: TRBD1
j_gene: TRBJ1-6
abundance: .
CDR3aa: CASRQQGAALHF
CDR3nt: TGCGCCAGCAGGCAACAGGGGGCTGCCCTCCACTTT

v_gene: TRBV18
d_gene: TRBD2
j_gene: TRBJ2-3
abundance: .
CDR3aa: CASSPQRESTDTQYF
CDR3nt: TGTGCCAGCTCACCACAGCGGGAGTCGACAGATACGCAGTATTTT

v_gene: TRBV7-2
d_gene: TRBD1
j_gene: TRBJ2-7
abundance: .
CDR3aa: CASSYGTGVRSYEQYF
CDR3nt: TGTGCCAGCAGCTACGGGACAGGGGTGAGGTCCTACGAGCAGTACTTC